The 25 T cell receptor beta chains presented below share a single source sample, sequenced in a study of cytomegalovirus exposure and HLA in healthy donors. Amplification used 60 Vbeta primers and 13 Jbeta primers. Assay used: immunoSEQ multiplex PCR; TCRdb lists only in-frame clones, some missing. The sample yields approximately 110,000 clones, around 75% seen once. Sequencing was done on a sample of PBMCs. These receptors all come from a man younger than 45 in good health and CMV-seropositive.

V gene TRBV5-4 combines with J gene TRBJ1-1; TRBD1 matches 9 bases. The ends lost 5 bases at V and 8 bases at J; junction bases unmatched: 1. From germline, CDR1 is SGHNT and CDR2 YYREEE (reference sequence). The CDR3 totals 11 residues. CDR3 bases: TGTGCCAGCAGAGGACAGGGGGAAGCTTTCTTT. Translating gives CASRGQGEAFF.

This clone was counted a few times. The J gene is TRBJ1-2, the V gene TRBV6-4; D is perhaps TRBD1 (5 bases). The germline gives CDR1 MRHNA, CDR2 SNTAGT. The ends were cut back, 6 bases at V and 10 bases at J, with 21 bases in the middle. The CDR3 is made up of 14 amino acids. The DNA for the CDR3 is TGTGCCAGCAGCCTAAACCGGGGGGTTATAGACTACACCTTC. It is translated as CASSLNRGVIDYTF.

The chain joins TRBV18 to TRBJ1-1; D may be TRBD1 (5 bases). The germline V gene has CDR1 KGHSH and CDR2 LQKENI. This CDR3 is built from 13 residues. V gave up 10 bases and J gave up 3 bases, with 15 bases separating them. The CDR3 protein is CATASGGDTEAFF. The CDR3 DNA is TGTGCCACCGCAAGCGGGGGGGACACTGAAGCTTTCTTT. The full variable domain, rest sourced from reference TRBV18 and TRBJ1-1, is NAGVMQNPRHLVRRRGQEARLRCSPMKGHSHVYWYRQLPEEGLKFMVYLQKENIIDESGMPKERFSAEFPKEGPSILRIQQVVRGDSAAYFCATASGGDTEAFFGQGTRLTVV.

The genes are TRBV6-6 and TRBJ2-5; a possible D gene is TRBD1 (5 bases). Germline CDR1 reads MNHNY; CDR2 reads SVGAGI (reference sequence). The ends were cut back, 6 bases at V and 1 base at J, with 9 bases in the middle. This CDR3 is 13 amino acids long. The CDR3 loop is CASSLDSQETQYF. The CDR3 DNA reads as TGTGCCAGCAGCCTCGACAGCCAAGAGACCCAGTACTTC.

The chain employs TRBV29-1 and TRBJ2-3, with a possible D match to TRBD1 (6 bases). The CDR3 sequence is 12 residues long. Germline V CDR1 and CDR2: SQVTM, ANQGSEA. V shed 7 bases and J shed 3 bases, with 11 bases lying between them. As DNA, the CDR3 is TGCAGCGCCGAACAGGGAACAGATACGCAGTATTTT. Translated: CSAEQGTDTQYF.

The chain recombines TRBV5-4 with TRBJ2-7; 7 bases are shared with TRBD1. The CDR3 totals 15 residues. V was clipped by 3 bases and J by 3 bases; unmatched bases: 9. The germline V gene has CDR1 SGHNT and CDR2 YYREEE (reference sequence). The CDR3 nucleotides read TGTGCCAGCAGCTCCGGGACAGCGTTGGGCTACGAGCAGTACTTC. It codes for CASSSGTALGYEQYF.

J is TRBJ2-5 and V is TRBV7-3; 9 nucleotides agree with TRBD2. The closer fit of TRBJ2-7 to the DNA end suggests the J call may be wrong. The CDR3 loop spans 14 amino acids. Germline values: CDR1 SGHTA, CDR2 FQGTGA. The CDR3 DNA reads as TGTGCCAGCAGCTTATCGCGGGGGGGAGACGAGCAGTACTTC. It yields the protein CASSLSRGGDEQYF.

The chain is built from TRBV6-6 and TRBJ2-3; 9 bases agree with TRBD1. The CDR3 covers 15 residues. The V and J ends lost 5 bases and 3 bases, in that order; junction bases with no gene match: 6. CDR1 and CDR2 from the germline V gene are MNHNY and SVGAGI (reference sequence). CDR3 sequence: CASSKDRGGTDTQYF. The CDR3 DNA reads as TGTGCCAGCAGTAAGGACAGGGGTGGGACAGATACGCAGTATTTT.

This rearrangement joins TRBV11-2 to TRBJ2-1, with TRBD2 matching over 10 bases. Germline trimming cut 6 bases from V and 4 bases from J; bases unmatched to any gene: 6. Germline assignment: CDR1 SGHAT and CDR2 FQNNGV. This CDR3 contains 15 residues. The chain's CDR3 is CASRSGTSAYNEQFF. CDR3 DNA sequence: TGTGCCAGCAGGTCAGGGACTAGCGCTTACAATGAGCAGTTCTTC.

The sample holds a few counts of this clone. The V call is TRBV7-9, the J call TRBJ2-2, with unresolved D. V was pared by 5 bases and J by 6 bases, with 7 bases between. Germline V lookup: CDR1 SEHNR, CDR2 FQNEAQ (reference sequence). The CDR3 contains 12 residues. In DNA form, the CDR3 reads TGTGCCAGCAGCCACATGGCCGGGGAGCTGTTTTTT. This gives the protein CASSHMAGELFF.

The CDR3 nucleotides read TGTGCCAGCACCCCAGGGGGACTAGCGTACAATGAGCAGTTCTTC. Its protein product is CASTPGGLAYNEQFF. The J gene is TRBJ2-1, the V gene TRBV6-6; TRBD2 matches at 10 bases. The CDR3 is 15 residues long. J gave up 4 bases and V 7 bases, and 7 bases lay outside the gene matches. Germline V gene data show CDR1 as MNHNY and CDR2 as SVGAGI (reference sequence).

The chain combines TRBV30 with TRBJ1-3; no firm D call. Germline CDR1 is GTSNPN and CDR2 is SVGIG (reference sequence). The CDR3 runs 14 residues. The V gene lost 5 bases and the J gene lost 2 bases, with 13 bases spanning the gap. This CDR3 reads CAWGPIGAGNTIYF. DNA for the CDR3: TGTGCCTGGGGACCCATCGGGGCTGGAAACACCATATATTTT.

This rearrangement joins TRBV7-2 to TRBJ2-3, with a possible D match to TRBD2 (5 bases). V dropped 0 bases and J dropped 8 bases, with 9 bases sitting between them. The CDR3 covers 13 residues. Germline V gene lookup returns CDR1 SGHTA and CDR2 FQGNSA. The CDR3 DNA sequence: TGTGCCAGCAGCTTAGCAGCGGAACGTACGCAGTATTTT. Translating it yields CASSLAAERTQYF.

This rearrangement joins TRBV7-3 to TRBJ2-7; 9 bases map to TRBD1. After removal of 5 bases from V and 1 base from J, the junction contained 6 bases not matched to a gene. Germline V gives CDR1 SGHTA, CDR2 FQGTGA. This CDR3 spans 15 amino acids. CDR3 amino acids: CASSPGTGMSYEQYF. The DNA of the CDR3 is TGTGCCAGCAGCCCCGGGACAGGGATGTCCTACGAGCAGTACTTC.

The chain joins TRBV6-5 to TRBJ2-1, with 9 bases fitting TRBD1. CDR1 is MNHEY, CDR2 SVGAGI, per germline. This CDR3 is 16 amino acids long. V dropped 0 bases and J dropped 6; count of bases not matched to a gene: 6. The CDR3 DNA is TGTGCCAGCAGTTACTCCCGGACAGGGGTCGTCAATGAGCAGTTCTTC. As protein: CASSYSRTGVVNEQFF.

The count of this clone is one. The chain has TRBV29-1 and TRBJ1-2; no firm D call. The CDR3 has 14 residues. The V end lost 7 bases, the J end lost 4 bases, and 19 bases lay between the germline ends. Per germline, CDR1 SQVTM and CDR2 ANQGSEA. In DNA form, the CDR3 reads TGCAGCGCCCTACGGCGGGGATTGGGCTATGGCTACACCTTC. This codes for CSALRRGLGYGYTF.

The chain joins TRBV7-9 to TRBJ2-3, with 12 bases fitting TRBD2. This CDR3 region has 15 residues. V lost 6 bases and J lost 5; bases outside the gene matches: 6. Looked up from germline, CDR1 is SEHNR and CDR2 is FQNEAQ (reference sequence). This CDR3 reads CASRRTSGAGDTQYF. The DNA of the CDR3 is TGTGCCAGCAGGCGGACTAGCGGGGCCGGAGATACGCAGTATTTT.

The rearrangement joins TRBV5-1 to TRBJ2-5; TRBD2 agrees at 7 bases. The CDR3 is 13 amino acids. Germline values: CDR1 SGHRS, CDR2 YFSETQ. With V trimmed by 1 base and J by 5 bases, 2 bases remained unmatched. For the CDR3, the DNA is TGCGCCAGCAGCTTGCTGGGGGGGGAGACCCAGTACTTC. It codes for CASSLLGGETQYF.

The chain recombines TRBV9 with TRBJ1-2, with 9 bases that match TRBD1. There are 14 residues in the CDR3. The V segment lost 3 bases and the J segment 8 bases; nucleotides outside the gene matches: 8. Germline CDR1 reads SGDLS; CDR2 reads YYNGEE. The CDR3 spells CASSAQQGAEGYTF. The DNA of the CDR3 is TGTGCCAGCAGCGCCCAACAGGGGGCTGAGGGCTACACCTTC.

This chain joins TRBV5-1 and TRBJ2-7, with TRBD2 matching over 10 bases. Germline values: CDR1 SGHRS, CDR2 YFSETQ. This CDR3 comprises 14 residues. V shed 0 bases and J 3 bases; nucleotides not matched to a gene: 0. The CDR3, as DNA: TGCGCCAGCAGCTTGGGGACTAGCGGCTACGAGCAGTACTTC. This gives the protein CASSLGTSGYEQYF.

The chain links TRBV5-1 to TRBJ2-1; 10 bases line up with TRBD1. The germline V gene has CDR1 SGHRS and CDR2 YFSETQ. CDR3 length: 17 amino acids. Losses at the gene ends were 4 bases for V and 2 bases for J; bases not matched to a gene: 9. As DNA, the CDR3 is TGCGCCAGCAGCCCGGTGACCGGGACAGGGGCCTACAATGAGCAGTTCTTC. It specifies CASSPVTGTGAYNEQFF.

The rearrangement links TRBV6-6 to TRBJ2-7, with D tentatively TRBD2 (6 bases). Germline CDR1 MNHNY, CDR2 SVGAGI (reference sequence). The germline V and J ends were trimmed by 5 bases and 3 bases, with 14 bases remaining between them. This CDR3 spans 14 amino acids. CDR3 region: CASSDPGTRYEQYF. The DNA of the CDR3 is TGTGCCAGCAGTGACCCCGGGACTCGCTACGAGCAGTACTTC.

Here the CDR3 DNA reads TGCGCCAGCAGCGCGGGCAGGAATGAGCAGTTCTTC. Protein: CASSAGRNEQFF. The chain recombines TRBV5-1 with TRBJ2-1, with D possibly matching TRBD2 (5 bases). There are 12 residues in the CDR3. The ends were cut back, 4 bases at V and 7 bases at J, with 9 bases in the middle. Germline CDR1 and CDR2: SGHRS and YFSETQ.

This clone was seen a few times. V gene TRBV23-1 combines with J gene TRBJ1-5; D unclear. TRBV23-1 counts as an open reading frame of uncertain function. Trimming took off 6 bases at V and 0 bases at J, with 15 bases between the two ends. There are 16 residues in the CDR3. CDR3 protein: CASSFSTLDSNQPQHF. The CDR3 DNA reads as TGCGCCAGCAGCTTCTCGACTCTTGATAGCAATCAGCCCCAGCATTTT.

The J gene is TRBJ2-7, the V gene TRBV7-9, with 8 bases lining up with TRBD2. There are 14 residues in the CDR3. The ends lost 2 bases at V and 2 bases at J; junction bases unmatched: 2. CDR1 is SEHNR and CDR2 is FQNEAQ in the germline V gene (reference sequence). The DNA for the CDR3 is TGTGCCAGCAGCTTATACGGGGGGGCCTACGAGCAGTACTTC. Translation: CASSLYGGAYEQYF.